This TCR beta chain was sequenced in a study of blood T cells in healthy people across ages. General study results and limits: Per million T cells, TCR beta diversity dropped about linearly as age rose.

V was pared by 3 bases and J by 9 bases, with 8 bases of the junction left unmatched. This CDR3 has 16 residues. A J-beta primer mix and a sample-barcoded 5' primer were used in a second PCR of roughly 6 to 12 cycles. Every cDNA molecule carried a tag from a template-switch adaptor bearing 12 random nucleotides. Sequencing of every sample gave 3 million or more CDR3-containing paired-end reads. TCRdb analysed the 5' RACE reads with MiXCR anew, one entry per CDR3 protein. In the table there are approximately 810,000 distinct CDR3 sequences, less than 35% of which are singletons. In this sample, this clonotype turned up many times. Antigen: not known.

This TCR came from an elderly woman in good health. Sequencing was performed on blood. This rearrangement joins TRBV12-3 or TRBV12-4 to TRBJ2-1; 13 bases match TRBD2. CDR3 region: CASSLFTSGGAREQFF. DNA for the CDR3: TGTGCCAGCAGTTTGTTTACTAGCGGGGGGGCTCGTGAGCAGTTCTTC.